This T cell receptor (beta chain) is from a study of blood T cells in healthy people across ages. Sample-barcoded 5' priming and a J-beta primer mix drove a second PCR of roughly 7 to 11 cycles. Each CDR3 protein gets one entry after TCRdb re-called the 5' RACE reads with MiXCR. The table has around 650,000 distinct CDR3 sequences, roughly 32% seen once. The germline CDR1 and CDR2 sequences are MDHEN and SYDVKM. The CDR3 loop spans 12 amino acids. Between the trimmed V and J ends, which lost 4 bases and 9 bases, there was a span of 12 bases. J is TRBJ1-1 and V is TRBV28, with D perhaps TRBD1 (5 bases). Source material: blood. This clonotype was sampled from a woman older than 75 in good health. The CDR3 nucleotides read TGTGCCAGCAGTTCACCGGGACTCCAAGCTTTCTTT. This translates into CASSSPGLQAFF.